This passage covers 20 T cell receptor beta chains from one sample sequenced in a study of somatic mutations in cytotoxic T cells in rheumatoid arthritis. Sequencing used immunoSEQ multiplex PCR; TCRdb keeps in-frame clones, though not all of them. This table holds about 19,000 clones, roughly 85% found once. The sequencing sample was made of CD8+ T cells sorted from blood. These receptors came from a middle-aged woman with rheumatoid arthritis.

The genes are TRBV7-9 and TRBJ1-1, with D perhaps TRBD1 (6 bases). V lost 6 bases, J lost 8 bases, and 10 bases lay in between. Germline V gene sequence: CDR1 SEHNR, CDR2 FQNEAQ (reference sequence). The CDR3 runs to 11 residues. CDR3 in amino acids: CASSHQGEAFF. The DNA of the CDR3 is TGTGCCAGCAGTCATCAGGGGGAAGCTTTCTTT.

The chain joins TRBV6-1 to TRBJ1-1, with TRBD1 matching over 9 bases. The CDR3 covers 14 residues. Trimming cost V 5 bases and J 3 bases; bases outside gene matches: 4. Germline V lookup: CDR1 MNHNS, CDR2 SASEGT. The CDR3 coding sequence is TGTGCCAGCAGTATACAGGGGGCGGACACTGAAGCTTTCTTT. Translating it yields CASSIQGADTEAFF.

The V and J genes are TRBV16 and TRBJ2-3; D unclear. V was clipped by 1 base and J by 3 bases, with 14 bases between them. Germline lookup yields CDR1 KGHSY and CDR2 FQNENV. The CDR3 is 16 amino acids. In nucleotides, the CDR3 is TGTGCCAGCAGCCAATATCCCCCCTCTCGTACAGATACGCAGTATTTT. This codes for CASSQYPPSRTDTQYF.

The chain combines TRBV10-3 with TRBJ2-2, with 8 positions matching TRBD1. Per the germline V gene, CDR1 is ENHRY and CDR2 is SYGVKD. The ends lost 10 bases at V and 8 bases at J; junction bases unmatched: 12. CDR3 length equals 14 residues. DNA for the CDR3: TGTGCCACCACCTATGGACAGGGTACAGGGGAGCTGTTTTTT. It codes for CATTYGQGTGELFF.

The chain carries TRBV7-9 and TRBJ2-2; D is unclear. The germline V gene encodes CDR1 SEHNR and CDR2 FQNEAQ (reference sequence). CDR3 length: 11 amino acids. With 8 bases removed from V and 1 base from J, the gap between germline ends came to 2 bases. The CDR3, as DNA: TGTGCCAGCCGGAACACCGGGGAGCTGTTTTTT. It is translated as CASRNTGELFF.

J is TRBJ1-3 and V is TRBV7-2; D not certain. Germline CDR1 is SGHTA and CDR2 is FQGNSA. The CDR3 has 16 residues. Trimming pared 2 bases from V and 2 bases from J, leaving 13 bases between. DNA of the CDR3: TGTGCCAGCAGCTTAATAGCCAGTCTAGCTGGAAACACCATATATTTT. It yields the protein CASSLIASLAGNTIYF.

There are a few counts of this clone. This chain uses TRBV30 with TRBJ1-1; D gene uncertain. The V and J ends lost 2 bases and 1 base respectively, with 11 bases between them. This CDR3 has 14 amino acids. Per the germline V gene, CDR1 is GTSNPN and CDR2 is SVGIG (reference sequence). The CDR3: CAWSSEVGNTEAFF. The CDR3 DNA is TGTGCCTGGAGTAGCGAGGTGGGGAACACTGAAGCTTTCTTT.

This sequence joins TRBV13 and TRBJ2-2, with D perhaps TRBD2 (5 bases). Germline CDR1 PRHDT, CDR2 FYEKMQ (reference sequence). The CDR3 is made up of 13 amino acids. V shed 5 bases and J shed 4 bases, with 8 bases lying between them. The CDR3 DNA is TGTGCCAGCAGCCGAGGGTCCACCGGGGAGCTGTTTTTT. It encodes CASSRGSTGELFF. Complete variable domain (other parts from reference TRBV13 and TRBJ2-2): AAGVIQSPRHLIKEKRETATLKCYPIPRHDTVYWYQQGPGQDPQFLISFYEKMQSDKGSIPDRFSAQQFSDYHSELNMSSLELGDSALYFCASSRGSTGELFFGEGSRLTVL.

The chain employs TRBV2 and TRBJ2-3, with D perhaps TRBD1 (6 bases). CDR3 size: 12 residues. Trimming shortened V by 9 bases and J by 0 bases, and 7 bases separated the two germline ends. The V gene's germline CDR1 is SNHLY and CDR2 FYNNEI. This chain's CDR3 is CARGGSTDTQYF. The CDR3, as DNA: TGTGCCAGAGGGGGTAGCACAGATACGCAGTATTTT.

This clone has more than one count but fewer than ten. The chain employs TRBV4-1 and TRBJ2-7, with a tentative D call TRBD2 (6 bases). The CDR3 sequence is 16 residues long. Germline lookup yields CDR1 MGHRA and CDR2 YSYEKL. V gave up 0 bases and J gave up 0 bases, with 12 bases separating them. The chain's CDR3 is CASSQESVGSSYEQYF. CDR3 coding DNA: TGCGCCAGCAGCCAAGAATCGGTCGGGAGCTCCTACGAGCAGTACTTC.

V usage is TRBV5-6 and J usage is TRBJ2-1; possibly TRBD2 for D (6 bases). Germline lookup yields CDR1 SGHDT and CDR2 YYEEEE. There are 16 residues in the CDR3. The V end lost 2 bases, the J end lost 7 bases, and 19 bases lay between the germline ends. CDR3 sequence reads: CASSFMAGMNSNEQFF. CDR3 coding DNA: TGTGCCAGCAGCTTCATGGCGGGGATGAACTCAAATGAGCAGTTCTTC.

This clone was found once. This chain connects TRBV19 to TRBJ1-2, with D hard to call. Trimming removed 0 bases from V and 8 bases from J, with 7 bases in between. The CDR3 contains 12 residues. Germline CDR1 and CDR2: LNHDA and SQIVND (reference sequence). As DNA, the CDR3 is TGTGCCAGTAGTATAGATCATTTGGGCTACACCTTC. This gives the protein CASSIDHLGYTF. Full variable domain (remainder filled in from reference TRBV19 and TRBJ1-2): DGGITQSPKYLFRKEGQNVTLSCEQNLNHDAMYWYRQDPGQGLRLIYYSQIVNDFQKGDIAEGYSVSREKKESFPLTVTSAQKNPTAFYLCASSIDHLGYTFGSGTRLTVV.

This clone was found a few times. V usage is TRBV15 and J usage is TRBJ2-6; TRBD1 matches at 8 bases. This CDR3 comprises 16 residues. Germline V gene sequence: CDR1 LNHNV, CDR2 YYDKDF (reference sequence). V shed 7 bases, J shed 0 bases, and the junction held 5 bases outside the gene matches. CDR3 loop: CATTGTGPSGANVLTF. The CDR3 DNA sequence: TGTGCCACCACTGGGACAGGACCCTCTGGGGCCAACGTCCTGACTTTC. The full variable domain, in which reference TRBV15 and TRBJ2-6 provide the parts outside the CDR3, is DAMVIQNPRYQVTQFGKPVTLSCSQTLNHNVMYWYQQKSSQAPKLLFHYYDKDFNNEADTPDNFQSRRPNTSFCFLDIRSPGLGDTAMYLCATTGTGPSGANVLTFGAGSRLTVL.

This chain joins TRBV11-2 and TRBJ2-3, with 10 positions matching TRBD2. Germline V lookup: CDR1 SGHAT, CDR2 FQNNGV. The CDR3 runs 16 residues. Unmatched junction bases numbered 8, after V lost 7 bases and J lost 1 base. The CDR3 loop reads CASTVLLAGGTDTQYF. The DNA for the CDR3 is TGTGCCAGCACCGTTCTCCTAGCGGGGGGCACAGATACGCAGTATTTT. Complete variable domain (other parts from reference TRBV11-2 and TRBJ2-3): EAGVAQSPRYKIIEKRQSVAFWCNPISGHATLYWYQQILGQGPKLLIQFQNNGVVDDSQLPKDRFSAERLKGVDSTLKIQPAKLEDSAVYLCASTVLLAGGTDTQYFGPGTRLTVL.

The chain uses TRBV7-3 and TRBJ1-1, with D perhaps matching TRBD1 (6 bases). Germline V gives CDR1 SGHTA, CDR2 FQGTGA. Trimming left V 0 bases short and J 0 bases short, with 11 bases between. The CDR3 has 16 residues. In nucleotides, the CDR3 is TGTGCCAGCAGCTTAACGGGGGCCTTAATGAACACTGAAGCTTTCTTT. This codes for CASSLTGALMNTEAFF.

DNA of the CDR3: TGTGCCAGCAGCCATTCAAGCGGAGTAAAAGAGACCCAGTACTTC. Translated: CASSHSSGVKETQYF. V usage is TRBV6-5 and J usage is TRBJ2-5; maybe TRBD2 (5 bases). This CDR3 has 15 residues. The V and J ends lost 6 bases and 3 bases respectively, with 17 bases between them. The germline V gene has CDR1 MNHEY and CDR2 SVGAGI.

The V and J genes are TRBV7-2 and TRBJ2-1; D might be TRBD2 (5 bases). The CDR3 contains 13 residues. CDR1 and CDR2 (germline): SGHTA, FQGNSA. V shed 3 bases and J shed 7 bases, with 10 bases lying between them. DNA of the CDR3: TGTGCCAGCAGCTTCGGCGGAGGTAATGAGCAGTTCTTC. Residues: CASSFGGGNEQFF.

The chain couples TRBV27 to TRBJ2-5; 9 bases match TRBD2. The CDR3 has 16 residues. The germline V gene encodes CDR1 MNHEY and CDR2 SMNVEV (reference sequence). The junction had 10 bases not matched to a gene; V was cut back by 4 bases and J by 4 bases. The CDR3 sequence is CASSSPGAGGPETQYF. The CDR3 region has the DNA TGTGCCAGCAGTTCCCCCGGGGCGGGAGGGCCAGAGACCCAGTACTTC.

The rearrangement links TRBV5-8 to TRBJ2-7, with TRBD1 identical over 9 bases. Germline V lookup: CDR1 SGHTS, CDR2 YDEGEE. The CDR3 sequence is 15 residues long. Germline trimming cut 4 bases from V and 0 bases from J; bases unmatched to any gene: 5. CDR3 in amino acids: CASSREQGASYEQYF. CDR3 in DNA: TGTGCCAGCAGCCGAGAACAGGGGGCCTCCTACGAGCAGTACTTC.

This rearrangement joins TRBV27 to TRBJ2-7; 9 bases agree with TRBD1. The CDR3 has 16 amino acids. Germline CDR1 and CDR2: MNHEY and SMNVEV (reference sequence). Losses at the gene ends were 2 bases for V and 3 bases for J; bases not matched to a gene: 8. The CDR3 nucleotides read TGTGCCAGCAGTTTAGGCTCCGGGACAGGGTTCTACGAGCAGTACTTC. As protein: CASSLGSGTGFYEQYF.